The 28 T cell receptor beta chains listed next were all sequenced from one sample in a study of spatial heterogeneity in lung cancer. Via MiXCR, TCRdb re-called the 5' RACE reads, giving one row per CDR3 protein. The repertoire consists of approximately 44,000 distinct CDR3 sequences, with 12% occurring once and the leading ten covering roughly 40%. Time point reported: sample taken at primary tumor resection. Tumor, nontumor lung or frozen PBMC supplied whole RNA that was sequenced unsorted. The material was PBMCs, obtained at surgery. These receptors were obtained from a female donor with early-stage non-small cell lung cancer.

This clonotype has at least ten counts. V is TRBV20-1 and J is TRBJ1-3, with 8 positions matching TRBD1. The V segment lost 3 bases and the J segment 0 bases; nucleotides outside the gene matches: 1. CDR1 is DFQATT, CDR2 SNEGSKA, per germline (reference sequence). CDR3 length equals 14 residues. The CDR3 DNA follows: TGCAGTGCTAGGGACAGGGTCTCTGGAAACACCATATATTTT. Translating it yields CSARDRVSGNTIYF.

There are many counts of this clonotype. V gene TRBV5-5 combines with J gene TRBJ2-5; perhaps D is TRBD1 or TRBD2 (6 bases each). The germline V gene has CDR1 SGHKS and CDR2 YYEKEE (reference sequence). V lost 0 bases, J lost 2 bases, and 14 bases lay in between. This CDR3 comprises 16 residues. CDR3 bases: TGTGCCAGCAGCTTGGCCGGGACACGGGGGCAAGAGACCCAGTACTTC. Protein product: CASSLAGTRGQETQYF.

There are many counts of this clonotype. The V and J genes are TRBV5-1 and TRBJ2-1; 14 positions agree with TRBD2. Unmatched junction bases numbered 4, after V lost 4 bases and J lost 4 bases. The germline CDR1 and CDR2 sequences are SGHRS and YFSETQ. CDR3 length: 16 amino acids. The CDR3 DNA follows: TGCGCCAGCAGCCCGGGGACTAGCGGGGGTTACAATGAGCAGTTCTTC. As protein: CASSPGTSGGYNEQFF.

Many counts were recorded for this clonotype. The chain employs TRBV28 and TRBJ1-2, with 8 bases fitting TRBD1. Trimming took 3 bases from V and 5 from J; bases not matched to a gene: 14. Germline V gene data show CDR1 as MDHEN and CDR2 as SYDVKM. The CDR3 runs 17 residues. The CDR3 protein is CASSLIILQGAFYGYTF. In DNA form, the CDR3 reads TGTGCCAGCAGTTTGATCATTTTGCAGGGGGCGTTTTATGGCTACACCTTC.

The chain couples TRBV20-1 to TRBJ2-5, with 8 positions matching TRBD2. V lost 3 bases and J lost 1; bases outside the gene matches: 1. Germline lookup yields CDR1 DFQATT and CDR2 SNEGSKA (reference sequence). CDR3 size: 13 residues. The CDR3 coding sequence is TGCAGTGCTAGCGGGGGGGGCCAAGAGACCCAGTACTTC. Its protein is CSASGGGQETQYF.

V usage is TRBV5-1 and J usage is TRBJ1-2; no reliable D call. CDR1 is SGHRS, CDR2 YFSETQ, per germline. Trimming removed 5 bases from V and 5 bases from J, with 16 bases in between. This CDR3 has 14 residues. CDR3 nucleotides: TGCGCCAGCAGTTGGGCAGGAGATTTTTATGGCTACACCTTC. It is translated as CASSWAGDFYGYTF.

This clonotype was counted many times. V is TRBV12-3 or TRBV12-4 and J is TRBJ2-5, with D perhaps matching TRBD2 (5 bases). The ends were cut back, 1 base at V and 4 bases at J, with 10 bases in the middle. This CDR3 comprises 14 residues. For the CDR3, the DNA is TGTGCCAGCAGTTTAGGGGGAGCACGAGAGACCCAGTACTTC. Its translation: CASSLGGARETQYF.

This sequence joins TRBV14 and TRBJ1-1; TRBD1 matches 7 bases. The germline CDR1 and CDR2 sequences are SGHDN and FVKESK. The V segment lost 4 bases and the J segment 3 bases; nucleotides outside the gene matches: 5. The CDR3 is 14 amino acids. The CDR3 coding sequence is TGTGCCAGCAGCCCCAACAGGGGTTACACTGAAGCTTTCTTT. It specifies CASSPNRGYTEAFF.

The chain has TRBV5-1 and TRBJ1-1, with TRBD1 identical over 9 bases. V was pared by 4 bases and J by 0 bases, with 10 bases of the junction left unmatched. CDR1 is SGHRS and CDR2 is YFSETQ in the germline V gene. CDR3 length: 17 amino acids. The chain's CDR3 is CASSLSGTGLMNTEAFF. For the CDR3, the DNA is TGCGCCAGCAGCCTAAGCGGGACAGGGTTGATGAACACTGAAGCTTTCTTT. The complete variable domain, with remaining parts taken from reference TRBV5-1 and TRBJ1-1, reads KAGVTQTPRYLIKTRGQQVTLSCSPISGHRSVSWYQQTPGQGLQFLFEYFSETQRNKGNFPGRFSGRQFSNSRSEMNVSTLELGDSALYLCASSLSGTGLMNTEAFFGQGTRLTVV.

The chain recombines TRBV10-2 with TRBJ2-3; D gene uncertain. Between the trimmed V and J ends, which lost 3 bases and 3 bases, there was a span of 4 bases. In germline, CDR1 is WSHSY, CDR2 SAAADI. This CDR3 comprises 12 residues. The CDR3 DNA follows: TGCGCCAGCAGTGACCTAACAGATACGCAGTATTTT. This translates into CASSDLTDTQYF.

This clonotype was detected many times. This sequence joins TRBV7-2 and TRBJ1-1; 8 positions match TRBD1. J lost 10 bases, V lost 4 bases, and 8 bases had no gene match. This CDR3 has 13 amino acids. In germline, CDR1 is SGHTA, CDR2 FQGNSA. This CDR3 is CASSSQWTGLAFF. In DNA form, the CDR3 reads TGTGCCAGCAGCTCCCAATGGACAGGGTTAGCTTTCTTT. Together with reference TRBV7-2 and TRBJ1-1, the CDR3 gives the full variable domain: GAGVSQSPSNKVTEKGKDVELRCDPISGHTALYWYRQSLGQGLEFLIYFQGNSAPDKSGLPSDRFSAERTGGSVSTLTIQRTQQEDSAVYLCASSSQWTGLAFFGQGTRLTVV.

In its sample, this clonotype was seen a few times. This CDR3 is CASSGQGAINEKLFF. In nucleotides, the CDR3 is TGTGCCAGCAGCGGACAGGGAGCTATTAATGAAAAACTGTTTTTT. The chain carries TRBV7-9 and TRBJ1-4; 8 nucleotides match TRBD1. This CDR3 region has 15 residues. V gave up 5 bases and J gave up 4 bases; unmatched junction bases: 6. In germline, CDR1 is SEHNR, CDR2 FQNEAQ (reference sequence).

This clonotype occurred a few times. This chain connects TRBV7-9 to TRBJ1-2; 10 nucleotides align to TRBD1. CDR3 size: 15 residues. The V gene end was trimmed by 1 base and the J gene end by 6 bases; junction bases not matched to a gene: 5. In germline, CDR1 is SEHNR, CDR2 FQNEAQ (reference sequence). In nucleotides, the CDR3 is TGTGCCAGCAGCTTAGGACAGGGGGCGCAGGATGGCTACACCTTC. Translating it yields CASSLGQGAQDGYTF.

This clonotype was counted many times. This chain joins TRBV19 and TRBJ2-3; 8 nucleotides match TRBD2. Germline CDR1 LNHDA, CDR2 SQIVND (reference sequence). The V and J ends lost 6 bases and 1 base, in that order; junction bases with no gene match: 6. The CDR3 loop spans 15 amino acids. The CDR3 spells CASRGLDSGTDTQYF. The DNA for the CDR3 is TGTGCCAGTAGGGGACTAGATTCTGGCACAGATACGCAGTATTTT. The entire variable domain, with the rest obtained from reference TRBV19 and TRBJ2-3, is as follows: DGGITQSPKYLFRKEGQNVTLSCEQNLNHDAMYWYRQDPGQGLRLIYYSQIVNDFQKGDIAEGYSVSREKKESFPLTVTSAQKNPTAFYLCASRGLDSGTDTQYFGPGTRLTVL.

The rearrangement uses TRBV28 and TRBJ1-2; a possible D gene is TRBD1 (5 bases). This CDR3 has 14 residues. The V end lost 5 bases, the J end lost 4 bases, and 14 bases lay between the germline ends. Germline V gives CDR1 MDHEN, CDR2 SYDVKM. CDR3 in DNA: TGTGCCAGCAGTACGTCCGGGGGAGTCTATGGCTACACCTTC. Encoded protein: CASSTSGGVYGYTF.

In its sample, this clonotype was seen a few times. The gene calls are TRBV5-1 and TRBJ2-7; 7 bases line up with TRBD1. This CDR3 region has 14 residues. Trimming removed 2 bases from V and 5 bases from J; junction bases left unmatched: 7. The V gene's germline CDR1 is SGHRS and CDR2 YFSETQ. The CDR3 reads CASSLLTGRNEQYF. The CDR3 DNA sequence: TGCGCCAGCAGCTTACTGACAGGGAGAAACGAGCAGTACTTC.

This clonotype was counted only a few times. The genes are TRBV3-1 and TRBJ2-5; D ambiguous. The CDR3 length is 17 residues. From germline, CDR1 is LGHDT and CDR2 YNNKEL (reference sequence). Between the trimmed V and J ends, which lost 3 bases and 1 base, there was a span of 18 bases. The CDR3 reads CASSHLDGATRQETQYF. The CDR3 DNA follows: TGTGCCAGCAGCCATTTGGACGGAGCCACCCGCCAAGAGACCCAGTACTTC.

This clonotype was counted only a few times. The chain recombines TRBV12-3 or TRBV12-4 with TRBJ2-5, with a weak D call TRBD1 (5 bases). The CDR3 is 15 amino acids. V was clipped by 3 bases and J by 5 bases, with 16 bases between them. The DNA for the CDR3 is TGTGCCAGCAGTTTGTCTCAACAGGTCGGGGAGACCCAGTACTTC. Its protein is CASSLSQQVGETQYF.

At least ten counts were recorded for this clonotype. The chain has TRBV20-1 and TRBJ2-7; D possibly corresponds to TRBD1 (5 bases). The CDR3 loop spans 15 amino acids. Trimming took 0 bases from V and 4 from J, leaving 16 bases between them. Germline loops: CDR1 DFQATT, CDR2 SNEGSKA (reference sequence). In DNA form, the CDR3 reads TGCAGTGCTAGAGATACTGACAGTCTCTCTTACGAGCAGTACTTC. Amino acids: CSARDTDSLSYEQYF.

This rearrangement joins TRBV5-1 to TRBJ2-2, with D possibly TRBD1 on 5 matching bases. CDR1 and CDR2 (germline): SGHRS, YFSETQ. This CDR3 has 15 residues. Trimming removed 2 bases from V and 3 bases from J, with 11 bases in between. This chain's CDR3 is CASSFQGADTGELFF. The CDR3 nucleotides are TGCGCCAGCAGCTTTCAGGGCGCGGACACCGGGGAGCTGTTTTTT.

The chain carries TRBV28 and TRBJ1-1; 12 nucleotides align to TRBD1. V lost 1 base to trimming and J lost 3 bases; unmatched junction nucleotides: 9. The CDR3 sequence is 18 residues long. Per the germline V gene, CDR1 is MDHEN and CDR2 is SYDVKM. CDR3 in amino acids: CASSLSRDRGRLHTEAFF. In DNA form, the CDR3 reads TGTGCCAGCAGTTTATCCCGGGACAGGGGGCGGCTCCACACTGAAGCTTTCTTT. Full variable domain (outside the CDR3, taken from reference TRBV28 and TRBJ1-1): DVKVTQSSRYLVKRTGEKVFLECVQDMDHENMFWYRQDPGLGLRLIYFSYDVKMKEKGDIPEGYSVSREKKERFSLILESASTNQTSMYLCASSLSRDRGRLHTEAFFGQGTRLTVV.

In this sample, this clonotype turned up many times. This chain links TRBV3-1 with TRBJ2-5; the D is unclear. The CDR3 has 13 amino acids. Germline V gene sequence: CDR1 LGHDT, CDR2 YNNKEL (reference sequence). Between the trimmed V and J ends, which lost 5 bases and 2 bases, there was a span of 9 bases. The chain's CDR3 is CASSGRAQETQYF. The CDR3 DNA reads TGTGCCAGCAGCGGCCGGGCTCAAGAGACCCAGTACTTC.

This clonotype was detected a few times. The chain uses TRBV7-9 and TRBJ2-1; 10 bases agree with TRBD1. The CDR3 consists of 13 residues. CDR1 is SEHNR, CDR2 FQNEAQ, per germline (reference sequence). With V trimmed by 6 bases and J by 6 bases, 2 bases remained unmatched. The CDR3 protein is CASSRDRGNEQFF. In nucleotides, the CDR3 is TGTGCCAGCAGTCGGGACAGGGGCAATGAGCAGTTCTTC.

This clonotype showed up just a few times. The V and J genes are TRBV7-9 and TRBJ2-3, with a tentative D call TRBD2 (6 bases). Germline loops: CDR1 SEHNR, CDR2 FQNEAQ (reference sequence). This CDR3 contains 15 residues. The V and J ends lost 5 bases and 2 bases respectively, with 14 bases between them. In DNA, the CDR3 is TGTGCCAGCAGCCCCGGGACTTCCAACACAGATACGCAGTATTTT. Translating it yields CASSPGTSNTDTQYF.

The chain is built from TRBV6-1 and TRBJ2-7; no definite D call. The V end was cut by 1 base, the J end by 0 bases, with 10 bases between. CDR3 length: 15 residues. Germline values: CDR1 MNHNS, CDR2 SASEGT. DNA of the CDR3: TGTGCCAGCAGTGAAGAGGATTCGAGCTCCTACGAGCAGTACTTC. It is translated as CASSEEDSSSYEQYF.

This sequence joins TRBV28 and TRBJ2-7; D is perhaps TRBD2 (6 bases). Trimming pared 4 bases from V and 6 bases from J, leaving 16 bases between. Germline V gene lookup returns CDR1 MDHEN and CDR2 SYDVKM. There are 14 residues in the CDR3. The CDR3: CASSSPGEASEQYF. CDR3 bases: TGTGCCAGCAGTTCCCCGGGGGAGGCTAGCGAGCAGTACTTC.

This chain uses TRBV19 with TRBJ1-2; TRBD1 matches at 8 bases. The trim removed 10 bases at V and 3 bases at J, leaving 4 bases unmatched. Germline V gene sequence: CDR1 LNHDA, CDR2 SQIVND (reference sequence). This CDR3 comprises 12 residues. Here the CDR3 reads CATTGQDYGYTF. The CDR3 DNA reads TGTGCCACCACGGGACAGGACTATGGCTACACCTTC.

This clonotype appeared once. DNA for the CDR3: TGCGCCAGCAGCTTGAAAGGGTCCTACGAGCAGTACTTC. It translates to CASSLKGSYEQYF. The rearrangement uses TRBV5-1 and TRBJ2-7; D call uncertain. V was shortened by 1 base and J by 1 base, with 6 bases between the two germline ends. The CDR3 covers 13 residues. In germline, CDR1 is SGHRS, CDR2 YFSETQ. Using reference TRBV5-1 and TRBJ2-7 for the parts outside the CDR3, the full variable domain is KAGVTQTPRYLIKTRGQQVTLSCSPISGHRSVSWYQQTPGQGLQFLFEYFSETQRNKGNFPGRFSGRQFSNSRSEMNVSTLELGDSALYLCASSLKGSYEQYFGPGTRLTVT.